What follows are 12 T cell receptor beta chains derived from one specimen sequenced in a study of blood T cell repertoires in COVID-19. The method was immunoSEQ multiplex PCR; TCRdb's version includes in-frame clones alone and lacks a portion of them. The sample has 300,000 to 350,000 clones; about 90% are singletons. The material sequenced was PBMCs or T cells enriched from blood (not recorded which). These receptors were obtained from a woman in her twenties or thirties who had been exposed to COVID-19.

The rearrangement uses TRBV20-1 and TRBJ1-1; 8 bases are shared with TRBD1. Germline CDR1 reads DFQATT; CDR2 reads SNEGSKA (reference sequence). The CDR3 runs to 15 residues. Unmatched junction bases numbered 9, after V lost 3 bases and J lost 3 bases. The CDR3 sequence is CSASGGQGADTEAFF. CDR3 coding DNA: TGCAGTGCTAGTGGTGGCCAGGGGGCCGACACTGAAGCTTTCTTT.

The rearrangement uses TRBV9 and TRBJ2-7; TRBD1 aligns across 7 bases. The CDR3 sequence is 14 residues long. The junction had 3 bases not matched to a gene; V was cut back by 0 bases and J by 3 bases. Germline CDR1 is SGDLS and CDR2 is YYNGEE. Here the CDR3 reads CASSVGAGGYEQYF. The CDR3 DNA follows: TGTGCCAGCAGCGTAGGGGCAGGGGGCTACGAGCAGTACTTC.

The chain recombines TRBV7-9 with TRBJ2-7; 11 nucleotides align to TRBD2. The ends lost 5 bases at V and 6 bases at J; junction bases unmatched: 21. This CDR3 is 19 amino acids long. The germline CDR1 and CDR2 sequences are SEHNR and FQNEAQ (reference sequence). CDR3 protein: CASSPYGGTSGPQLREQYF. The CDR3 nucleotides read TGTGCCAGCAGCCCATACGGGGGGACTAGCGGCCCCCAGCTCCGCGAGCAGTACTTC. Together with reference TRBV7-9 and TRBJ2-7, the CDR3 gives the full variable domain: DTGVSQNPRHKITKRGQNVTFRCDPISEHNRLYWYRQTLGQGPEFLTYFQNEAQLEKSRLLSDRFSAERPKGSFSTLEIQRTEQGDSAMYLCASSPYGGTSGPQLREQYFGPGTRLTVT.

J is TRBJ2-5 and V is TRBV7-2; D call uncertain. This CDR3 is built from 14 residues. Germline CDR1 is SGHTA and CDR2 is FQGNSA. V lost 1 base, J lost 5 bases, and 11 bases lay in between. The CDR3 here is CASSLEPMWETQYF. The CDR3 nucleotides read TGTGCCAGCAGCTTAGAGCCAATGTGGGAGACCCAGTACTTC.

V is TRBV28 and J is TRBJ2-1; TRBD1 matches 7 bases. Unmatched junction bases numbered 9, after V lost 5 bases and J lost 5 bases. Germline values: CDR1 MDHEN, CDR2 SYDVKM. This CDR3 has 15 amino acids. CDR3 DNA: TGTGCCAGCAGTCAAGGTCCTGGGACAGACAATGAGCAGTTCTTC. This translates into CASSQGPGTDNEQFF.

The J gene is TRBJ1-3, the V gene TRBV28, with 8 bases that match TRBD1. The CDR3 covers 14 residues. Germline V lookup: CDR1 MDHEN, CDR2 SYDVKM. V shed 6 bases, J shed 4 bases, and the junction held 5 bases outside the gene matches. CDR3 amino acids: CASRLTGGGNTIYF. CDR3 coding DNA: TGTGCCAGCAGGCTCACAGGGGGGGGAAACACCATATATTTT.

The gene calls are TRBV7-9 and TRBJ2-7; TRBD2 might be the D (5 bases). Between the trimmed V and J ends, which lost 3 bases and 6 bases, there was a span of 15 bases. The CDR3 has 14 amino acids. Germline CDR1 SEHNR, CDR2 FQNEAQ (reference sequence). This CDR3 reads CASSFLASGGEQYF. The CDR3 DNA reads TGTGCCAGCAGCTTTTTAGCGTCGGGTGGCGAGCAGTACTTC.

Concerning this clone itself: Distinct nucleotide sequences in the sample also encode this CDR3. The V gene is TRBV6-5, the J gene TRBJ2-7; 13 nucleotides agree with TRBD2. The CDR3 runs 15 residues. The ends lost 4 bases at V and 4 bases at J; junction bases unmatched: 4. Per germline, CDR1 MNHEY and CDR2 SVGAGI. CDR3 nucleotide sequence: TGTGCCAGCAGTTTGGGACTAGCGGGATATTACGAGCAGTACTTC. It encodes CASSLGLAGYYEQYF.

The J gene is TRBJ1-2, the V gene TRBV7-3; D ambiguous. CDR3 size: 14 residues. Looked up from germline, CDR1 is SGHTA and CDR2 is FQGTGA. V lost 2 bases, J lost 4 bases, and 11 bases lay in between. The DNA of the CDR3 is TGTGCCAGCAGCTTAGATAGCCTGGGCTATGGCTACACCTTC. It encodes CASSLDSLGYGYTF.

V and J are TRBV28 and TRBJ2-1; 12 bases align to TRBD2. CDR3 size: 15 residues. Germline V gene sequence: CDR1 MDHEN, CDR2 SYDVKM. V was pared by 6 bases and J by 13 bases, with 13 bases of the junction left unmatched. The CDR3, as DNA: TGTGCCAGCAGCGCTGGGACTAGCGGGCCTGGGCCCCAGTTCTTC. It specifies CASSAGTSGPGPQFF.

This chain uses TRBV19 with TRBJ2-1; 8 nucleotides line up with TRBD1. There are 15 residues in the CDR3. The J segment lost 7 bases and the V segment lost 3 bases, leaving 8 bases of the junction unmatched. Germline loops: CDR1 LNHDA, CDR2 SQIVND (reference sequence). The CDR3 sequence: CASSIRGLDGNEQFF. The DNA of the CDR3 is TGTGCCAGTAGTATCAGGGGGCTTGACGGGAATGAGCAGTTCTTC. Full variable domain (outside the CDR3, taken from reference TRBV19 and TRBJ2-1): DGGITQSPKYLFRKEGQNVTLSCEQNLNHDAMYWYRQDPGQGLRLIYYSQIVNDFQKGDIAEGYSVSREKKESFPLTVTSAQKNPTAFYLCASSIRGLDGNEQFFGPGTRLTVL.

The rearrangement links TRBV9 to TRBJ2-1; D is uncertain. The V gene's germline CDR1 is SGDLS and CDR2 YYNGEE. The ends were cut back, 4 bases at V and 6 bases at J, with 8 bases in the middle. The length of the CDR3 is 12 residues. In DNA form, the CDR3 reads TGTGCCAGCAGCACCCCTAGCAATGAGCAGTTCTTC. Residues: CASSTPSNEQFF.